One T cell receptor (beta chain) is described in this entry. The antigen is not known. Primers included in the PCR were 60 Vbeta and 13 Jbeta primers. Measured with immunoSEQ multiplex PCR; TCRdb has only the in-frame clones, and not every one. The table has more than 150,000 clones, about 90% seen once. The sample originates from a study of cytomegalovirus exposure and HLA in healthy donors. Study conclusions and caveats: A previous analysis found most TCR beta V segments productive roughly 87% or roughly 30% of the time.

Germline CDR1 is SEHNR and CDR2 is FQNEAQ (reference sequence). V gave up 6 bases and J gave up 7 bases, with 21 bases separating them. The CDR3 covers 15 residues. Material: PBMCs. The chain links TRBV7-9 to TRBJ1-2; D gene unclear. The clonotype comes from a girl under three years old in good health and CMV-seronegative. DNA for the CDR3: TGTGCCAGCAGACCCGCTATGCCGCTTTCAGGTGGCTACACCTTC. The encoded protein is CASRPAMPLSGGYTF.